The present T cell receptor (beta chain) was sequenced within a study of monozygotic twins with inflammatory bowel disease. With regard to this clonotype: What it recognizes is unknown.

Findings and caveats of the study: Differences in immunosuppressive treatment may have been a source of added variability in patient repertoires.

From its re-call of the 5' RACE reads, TCRdb lists each CDR3 protein once, without DNA. The sample data list a few hundred thousand distinct CDR3 sequences. The receptor was derived from a human donor with ulcerative colitis or Crohn's disease, or a healthy co-twin of an affected twin (not recorded which). The sequenced sample was blood.

The CDR3 loop is CSARDSQNFRGNQPQHF. The chain employs TRBV20-1 and TRBJ1-5. This CDR3 spans 17 amino acids. Germline loops: CDR1 DFQATT, CDR2 SNEGSKA (reference sequence).